Presented here are 7 T cell receptor beta chains from one specimen sequenced in a study of T cells in tuberculosis. Only in-frame clones appear in the TCRdb table, and some are missing; sequencing was by immunoSEQ multiplex PCR. Of approximately 100,000 clones in the sample, roughly 90% were seen once. After thawing and overnight rest, PBMC were stained with GMM-loaded CD1B tetramer, viability dye and anti-CD3 for sorting. CD1B tetramers were loaded with Rhodococcus equi-derived C32 glucose monomycolate. Sequenced input: CD1b-GMM tetramer-negative cells sorted from PBMCs. These TCRs come from an adult woman with latent tuberculosis.

The chain recombines TRBV30 with TRBJ1-3; D may be TRBD1 (6 bases). V dropped 4 bases and J dropped 2 bases, with 6 bases sitting between them. Germline loops: CDR1 GTSNPN, CDR2 SVGIG (reference sequence). The CDR3 spans 12 residues. CDR3 nucleotides: TGTGCCTGGACAGGGGCTGGAAACACCATATATTTT. This sequence encodes CAWTGAGNTIYF.

J is TRBJ2-1 and V is TRBV28; 14 nucleotides match TRBD2. CDR3 length equals 15 residues. The germline CDR1 and CDR2 sequences are MDHEN and SYDVKM. The ends lost 6 bases at V and 6 bases at J; junction bases unmatched: 4. In DNA, the CDR3 is TGTGCCAGCAGCCCGACTAGCGGGGGGGCCAATGAGCAGTTCTTC. Its translation: CASSPTSGGANEQFF.

This clone was found once. J is TRBJ2-7 and V is TRBV28; D might be TRBD1 (6 bases). This CDR3 comprises 14 residues. V lost 6 bases and J 3 bases, leaving 15 bases between the germline ends. In germline, CDR1 is MDHEN, CDR2 SYDVKM. In DNA form, the CDR3 reads TGTGCCAGCAGCTCCTGGACAGACCACTACGAGCAGTACGTC. It codes for CASSSWTDHYEQYV.

The V and J genes are TRBV19 and TRBJ2-3, with a tentative D call TRBD1 (6 bases). The V gene's germline CDR1 is LNHDA and CDR2 SQIVND (reference sequence). CDR3 length equals 14 residues. V lost 1 base and J 6 bases, leaving 11 bases between the germline ends. The CDR3 is CASSIVRGWDTQYF. As DNA, the CDR3 is TGTGCCAGTAGTATAGTCAGGGGTTGGGATACGCAGTATTTT. Variable domain in full (rest from reference TRBV19 and TRBJ2-3): DGGITQSPKYLFRKEGQNVTLSCEQNLNHDAMYWYRQDPGQGLRLIYYSQIVNDFQKGDIAEGYSVSREKKESFPLTVTSAQKNPTAFYLCASSIVRGWDTQYFGPGTRLTVL.

This clone has only a few counts. The gene calls are TRBV5-6 and TRBJ1-3, with 8 bases lining up with TRBD1. Germline CDR1 SGHDT, CDR2 YYEEEE. The CDR3 is 16 amino acids. V lost 4 bases and J lost 0; bases outside the gene matches: 6. In DNA form, the CDR3 reads TGTGCCAGCAGCGAGACAGGGGTCCACTCTGGAAACACCATATATTTT. This translates into CASSETGVHSGNTIYF.

This rearrangement joins TRBV21-1 to TRBJ2-1; the table assigns TRBD1, which was not confirmed against the DNA. TRBV21-1 is classified as a pseudogene. The CDR3 extends over 16 amino acids. The CDR3 DNA reads as TGTGCCAGCAGCCCCAACGGGGACAGACTAAACAATGAGCAGTTCTTC. This codes for CASSPNGDRLNNEQFF.

This chain connects TRBV19 to TRBJ1-4, with 7 bases lining up with TRBD1. The CDR3 runs 13 residues. Germline CDR1 and CDR2: LNHDA and SQIVND (reference sequence). V was clipped by 8 bases and J by 7 bases; unmatched bases: 7. As DNA, the CDR3 is TGTGCCAGTGAAGGGGGCCGGGGTGAAAAACTGTTTTTT. Translated, it gives CASEGGRGEKLFF.